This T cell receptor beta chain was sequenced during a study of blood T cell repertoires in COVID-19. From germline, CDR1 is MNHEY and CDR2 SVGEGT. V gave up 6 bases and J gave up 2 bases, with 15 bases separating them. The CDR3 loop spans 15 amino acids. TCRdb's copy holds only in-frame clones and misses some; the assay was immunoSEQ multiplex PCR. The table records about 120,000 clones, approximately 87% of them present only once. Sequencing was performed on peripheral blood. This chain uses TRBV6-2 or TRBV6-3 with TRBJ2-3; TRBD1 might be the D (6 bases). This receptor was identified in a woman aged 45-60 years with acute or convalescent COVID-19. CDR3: CASSLAQGPTDTQYF. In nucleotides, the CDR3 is TGTGCCAGCAGCTTGGCACAGGGACCCACAGATACGCAGTATTTT.